This is a list of T cell receptor beta chains from one sample in a study of T cell repertoires in cytomegalovirus infection. TCRdb passed the reads through MiXCR, listing each CDR3 protein once. The sample contains roughly 100,000 distinct CDR3 sequences, under 55% of which appear only once. No antigen has been identified for these receptors. This sample comprised CD8+ T cells from cultured PBMCs, obtained from culture after CMV antigen stimulation. The receptor set was obtained from a human donor in good health (CMV status not recorded). Some clones in this sample may be carry-over from other donors' samples. Each CDR3 is given with its conserved first and last residue. The D gene is left open where the match is weak. The size of a clone is reported for some rows only, either as once, few or many, or as a class for expanded clones.

J gene: TRBJ1-1
D gene: NA
CDR3 length: 14
clone size: NA
V gene: TRBV7-6
CDR3 DNA: TGTGCCAGCTCCCCAGGTTTGGCAGGCCTTGAAGCTTTCTTT
CDR3 protein: CASSPGLAGLEAFF

J gene: TRBJ2-1
D gene: TRBD2
CDR3 length: 16
clone size: few
V gene: TRBV20-1
CDR3 DNA: TGCAGTGCTAGAGTTCTAGCGGGGGGCACCTACAATGAGCAGTTCTTC
CDR3 protein: CSARVLAGGTYNEQFF

J gene: TRBJ2-7
D gene: NA
CDR3 length: 13
clone size: few
V gene: TRBV20-1
CDR3 DNA: TGCAGTGCTAGACCGCAAGGGAGCTACGAGCAGTACTTC
CDR3 protein: CSARPQGSYEQYF

J gene: TRBJ1-6
D gene: NA
CDR3 length: 15
clone size: many
V gene: TRBV14
CDR3 DNA: TGTGCCAGCAGCCAAGTACGAGGGGGATTTTCACCCCTCCACTTT
CDR3 protein: CASSQVRGGFSPLHF

J gene: TRBJ1-1
D gene: NA
CDR3 length: 15
clone size: once
V gene: TRBV27
CDR3 DNA: TGTGCCAGCAGTCGTCCAGGGTATTTGGACACTGAAGCTTTCTTT
CDR3 protein: CASSRPGYLDTEAFF

J gene: TRBJ2-6
D gene: TRBD2
CDR3 length: 17
clone size: NA
V gene: TRBV4-1
CDR3 DNA: TGCGCCAGCAGCCAAGGGGGGAGGGGCTCTGGGGCCAACGTCCTGACTTTC
CDR3 protein: CASSQGGRGSGANVLTF

J gene: TRBJ1-1
D gene: NA
CDR3 length: 14
clone size: few
V gene: TRBV6-5
CDR3 DNA: TGTGCCAGCAGTGATAGACGGTTGAACACTGAAGCTTTCTTT
CDR3 protein: CASSDRRLNTEAFF

J gene: TRBJ2-3
D gene: TRBD2
CDR3 length: 16
clone size: many
V gene: TRBV7-9
CDR3 DNA: TGTGCCAGCAGACAAACGAGCGGGGGCCCCCGCCATACGCAGTATTTT
CDR3 protein: CASRQTSGGPRHTQYF

J gene: TRBJ2-3
D gene: NA
CDR3 length: 15
clone size: few
V gene: TRBV6-1
CDR3 DNA: TGTGCCAGCAGTGAGTTAGCGTTGGGCACAGATACGCAGTATTTT
CDR3 protein: CASSELALGTDTQYF

J gene: TRBJ2-1
D gene: TRBD2
CDR3 length: 17
clone size: NA
V gene: TRBV5-8
CDR3 DNA: TGTGCCAGCAGCTTGGGCGGGGGTTGGAGCTCCTACAATGAGCAGTTCTTC
CDR3 protein: CASSLGGGWSSYNEQFF

J gene: TRBJ2-3
D gene: TRBD2
CDR3 length: 15
clone size: NA
V gene: TRBV6-5
CDR3 DNA: TGTGCCAGCAGTTACCTAGCGGGAAGCACAGATACGCAGTATTTT
CDR3 protein: CASSYLAGSTDTQYF

J gene: TRBJ2-1
D gene: TRBD2
CDR3 length: 19
clone size: NA
V gene: TRBV7-2
CDR3 DNA: TGTGCCAGCAGCCGAGATACTCGACTAGCGGGGGGTCCCTACAATGAGCAGTTCTTC
CDR3 protein: CASSRDTRLAGGPYNEQFF

J gene: TRBJ2-2
D gene: NA
CDR3 length: 13
clone size: few
V gene: TRBV7-6
CDR3 DNA: TGTGCCAGCAGCTTAGATGGGAGCGGGGAGCTGTTTTTT
CDR3 protein: CASSLDGSGELFF

J gene: TRBJ1-1
D gene: NA
CDR3 length: 14
clone size: few
V gene: TRBV4-1
CDR3 DNA: TGCGCCAGCAGCCAAGAATGGTCACTGAATGAAGCTTTCTTT
CDR3 protein: CASSQEWSLNEAFF

J gene: TRBJ2-1
D gene: TRBD2
CDR3 length: 15
clone size: few
V gene: TRBV19
CDR3 DNA: TGTGCCAGTAGCTATCAGGGACTAGTAGTGTTTGAGCAGTTCTTC
CDR3 protein: CASSYQGLVVFEQFF

J gene: TRBJ2-7
D gene: NA
CDR3 length: 12
clone size: NA
V gene: TRBV7-9
CDR3 DNA: TGTGCCAGCAGCCGGACAGCCTACGAGCAGTACTTC
CDR3 protein: CASSRTAYEQYF

J gene: TRBJ2-5
D gene: TRBD2
CDR3 length: 17
clone size: NA
V gene: TRBV28
CDR3 DNA: TGTGCCAGCAGTTTGGGACTAGCGGGGGGGCTTGAGGAGACCCAGTACTTC
CDR3 protein: CASSLGLAGGLEETQYF

J gene: TRBJ1-2
D gene: NA
CDR3 length: 15
clone size: few
V gene: TRBV28
CDR3 DNA: TGTGCCAGCAGTTTGGGTTCTGGGGATTTCAGCGGCTACACCTTC
CDR3 protein: CASSLGSGDFSGYTF

J gene: TRBJ2-7
D gene: TRBD2
CDR3 length: 18
clone size: few
V gene: TRBV7-6
CDR3 DNA: TGTGCCAGCAGCTTAATAGGGGCTAGCGGGGCAAATTACTACGAGCAGTACTTC
CDR3 protein: CASSLIGASGANYYEQYF

J gene: TRBJ2-3
D gene: NA
CDR3 length: 17
clone size: NA
V gene: TRBV7-9
CDR3 DNA: TGTGCCAGCAGCTTAGTAGAGGTTGGGATTCTCACAGATACGCAGTATTTT
CDR3 protein: CASSLVEVGILTDTQYF

J gene: TRBJ2-5
D gene: NA
CDR3 length: 14
clone size: few
V gene: TRBV20-1
CDR3 DNA: TGCAGTGCTAGCCGGGACTCCACAGGGTCTACCCAGTACTTC
CDR3 protein: CSASRDSTGSTQYF

J gene: TRBJ2-2
D gene: NA
CDR3 length: 15
clone size: NA
V gene: TRBV4-1
CDR3 DNA: TGCGCCAGCAGCGACCCCGGACTTAACACCGGGGAGCTGTTTTTT
CDR3 protein: CASSDPGLNTGELFF

J gene: TRBJ2-1
D gene: NA
CDR3 length: 14
clone size: NA
V gene: TRBV11-1
CDR3 DNA: TGTGCCAGCAGCTTCAGCCTCGGTCACAATGAGCAGTTCTTC
CDR3 protein: CASSFSLGHNEQFF

J gene: TRBJ1-1
D gene: NA
CDR3 length: 14
clone size: few
V gene: TRBV12-3/TRBV12-4
CDR3 DNA: TGTGCCAGCAGTTTAGTGTCAGCTAACACTGAAGCTTTCTTT
CDR3 protein: CASSLVSANTEAFF

J gene: TRBJ1-1
D gene: NA
CDR3 length: 14
clone size: NA
V gene: TRBV7-4
CDR3 DNA: TGTGCCAGCAGCACCCGGGAGCGGCACACTGAAGCTTTCTTT
CDR3 protein: CASSTRERHTEAFF

J gene: TRBJ1-2
D gene: NA
CDR3 length: 16
clone size: many
V gene: TRBV28
CDR3 DNA: TGTGCCAGCCGGGCATCTAGCCCACCTAGGGCCTATGGCTACACCTTC
CDR3 protein: CASRASSPPRAYGYTF

J gene: TRBJ1-1
D gene: NA
CDR3 length: 13
clone size: many
V gene: TRBV5-1
CDR3 DNA: TGCGCCAGCAGCCCGGAGGGGTACACTGAAGCTTTCTTT
CDR3 protein: CASSPEGYTEAFF

J gene: TRBJ2-3
D gene: TRBD2
CDR3 length: 15
clone size: few
V gene: TRBV12-3/TRBV12-4
CDR3 DNA: TGTGCCAGCAGTACTAGCGGCTTCACCACAGATACGCAGTATTTT
CDR3 protein: CASSTSGFTTDTQYF

J gene: TRBJ2-1
D gene: NA
CDR3 length: 13
clone size: NA
V gene: TRBV19
CDR3 DNA: TGTGCCGTGTGGGGAACCCCCCGAAATGAGCAGTTCTTC
CDR3 protein: CAVWGTPRNEQFF

J gene: TRBJ2-3
D gene: TRBD2
CDR3 length: 16
clone size: NA
V gene: TRBV20-1
CDR3 DNA: TGCAGTGCCAGCCCAATTGGAGCGGGGGTCACAGATACGCAGTATTTT
CDR3 protein: CSASPIGAGVTDTQYF

J gene: TRBJ2-1
D gene: TRBD2
CDR3 length: 16
clone size: NA
V gene: TRBV19
CDR3 DNA: TGTGCCAGTAGTACCCTAGCGGACTACTCCTACAATGAGCAGTTCTTC
CDR3 protein: CASSTLADYSYNEQFF

J gene: TRBJ1-5
D gene: NA
CDR3 length: 13
clone size: many
V gene: TRBV27
CDR3 DNA: TGTGCCAGCAGCCAGGGCAGCAATCAGCCCCAGCATTTT
CDR3 protein: CASSQGSNQPQHF

J gene: TRBJ1-1
D gene: NA
CDR3 length: 15
clone size: NA
V gene: TRBV5-6
CDR3 DNA: TGTGCCAGCAGCTTGGAGTCAGTAATGAACACTGAAGCTTTCTTT
CDR3 protein: CASSLESVMNTEAFF

J gene: TRBJ1-1
D gene: TRBD1
CDR3 length: 13
clone size: NA
V gene: TRBV4-2
CDR3 DNA: TGTGCCAGCAGCGGATACAGGGGCACTGAAGCTTTCTTT
CDR3 protein: CASSGYRGTEAFF

J gene: TRBJ2-1
D gene: NA
CDR3 length: 21
clone size: NA
V gene: TRBV7-9
CDR3 DNA: TGTGCCAGCAGCACGACTCGGGACAGGGCGGCCAGCGGGGGGCCCTCGGGTGAGCAGTTCTTC
CDR3 protein: CASSTTRDRAASGGPSGEQFF

J gene: TRBJ2-5
D gene: NA
CDR3 length: 14
clone size: NA
V gene: TRBV27
CDR3 DNA: TGTGCCAGCAGTGTAAGTTCTGCACAGGAGACCCAGTACTTC
CDR3 protein: CASSVSSAQETQYF

J gene: TRBJ1-5
D gene: NA
CDR3 length: 14
clone size: NA
V gene: TRBV4-1
CDR3 DNA: TGCGCCAGCAGCCAAGATTTGCGGGATCAGCCCCAGCATTTT
CDR3 protein: CASSQDLRDQPQHF

J gene: TRBJ2-5
D gene: NA
CDR3 length: 12
clone size: NA
V gene: TRBV28
CDR3 DNA: TGTGCCAGCAGTTTATTGCGGGAGACCCAGTACTTC
CDR3 protein: CASSLLRETQYF

J gene: TRBJ2-5
D gene: NA
CDR3 length: 17
clone size: few
V gene: TRBV7-9
CDR3 DNA: TGTGCCAGCAGCTCCGCGGGGGCTAGCGCATGGAGGGAGACCCAGTACTTC
CDR3 protein: CASSSAGASAWRETQYF

J gene: TRBJ2-1
D gene: TRBD1
CDR3 length: 13
clone size: NA
V gene: TRBV6-2/TRBV6-3
CDR3 DNA: TGTGCCAGCTTACTAGAGACAGGGAGTGAGCAGTTCTTC
CDR3 protein: CASLLETGSEQFF

J gene: TRBJ2-1
D gene: NA
CDR3 length: 12
clone size: NA
V gene: TRBV9
CDR3 DNA: TGTGCCAGCAGCGTAGGGGTGAATGAGCAGTTCTTC
CDR3 protein: CASSVGVNEQFF

J gene: TRBJ1-1
D gene: TRBD1
CDR3 length: 17
clone size: few
V gene: TRBV12-3/TRBV12-4
CDR3 DNA: TGTGCCAGCAGTAAACGGACAGGGCCCCCTTTGAACACTGAAGCTTTCTTT
CDR3 protein: CASSKRTGPPLNTEAFF

J gene: TRBJ2-1
D gene: NA
CDR3 length: 15
clone size: NA
V gene: TRBV27
CDR3 DNA: TGTGCCAGCAGTTTATATCCTCCCTATGCATATGAGCAGTTCTTC
CDR3 protein: CASSLYPPYAYEQFF

J gene: TRBJ1-1
D gene: TRBD1
CDR3 length: 16
clone size: NA
V gene: TRBV5-1
CDR3 DNA: TGCGCCAGCAGCTCATTCCGGGACAGGGGACAGAGTGAAGCTTTCTTT
CDR3 protein: CASSSFRDRGQSEAFF

J gene: TRBJ2-7
D gene: NA
CDR3 length: 14
clone size: once
V gene: TRBV9
CDR3 DNA: TGTGCCAGCAGCGTGTGTCAGGAAACCTGCGAGCAGTACTTC
CDR3 protein: CASSVCQETCEQYF

J gene: TRBJ2-6
D gene: NA
CDR3 length: 15
clone size: few
V gene: TRBV3-1
CDR3 DNA: TGTGCCAGCAGCCTTAACTCCCAGGGGGCCAACGTCCTGACTTTC
CDR3 protein: CASSLNSQGANVLTF

J gene: TRBJ2-2
D gene: NA
CDR3 length: 18
clone size: NA
V gene: TRBV13
CDR3 DNA: TGTGCCAGCAGCTTAGAGGGGGGCGCAGGAAGGGACACCGGGGAGCTGTTTTTT
CDR3 protein: CASSLEGGAGRDTGELFF

J gene: TRBJ2-1
D gene: NA
CDR3 length: 13
clone size: few
V gene: TRBV7-6
CDR3 DNA: TGTGCCAGCAGCTTCGGTGTTTTTGATGAGCAGTTCTTC
CDR3 protein: CASSFGVFDEQFF

J gene: TRBJ2-7
D gene: TRBD1
CDR3 length: 16
clone size: NA
V gene: TRBV7-2
CDR3 DNA: TGTGCCAGCAGCTTAGGAGTATGGGGGACAGGATACGAGCAGTACTTC
CDR3 protein: CASSLGVWGTGYEQYF

J gene: TRBJ2-6
D gene: NA
CDR3 length: 14
clone size: many
V gene: TRBV4-1
CDR3 DNA: TGCGCCAGCAGCCAGTTTGACGGGGCCAACGTCCTGACTTTC
CDR3 protein: CASSQFDGANVLTF

J gene: TRBJ2-1
D gene: TRBD1
CDR3 length: 15
clone size: few
V gene: TRBV20-1
CDR3 DNA: TGCAGTGCTAGGGAGTTAACTTGGGACAGCAATGAGCAGTTCTTC
CDR3 protein: CSARELTWDSNEQFF

J gene: TRBJ2-1
D gene: TRBD2
CDR3 length: 18
clone size: NA
V gene: TRBV7-9
CDR3 DNA: TGTGCCAGCAGCTCGCGGGGGGGCCAGCCCAATATGGAAAATGAGCAGTTCTTC
CDR3 protein: CASSSRGGQPNMENEQFF

J gene: TRBJ2-7
D gene: NA
CDR3 length: 12
clone size: NA
V gene: TRBV12-3/TRBV12-4
CDR3 DNA: TGTGCCAGCAGTTTCGGCTATTACGAGCAGTACTTC
CDR3 protein: CASSFGYYEQYF